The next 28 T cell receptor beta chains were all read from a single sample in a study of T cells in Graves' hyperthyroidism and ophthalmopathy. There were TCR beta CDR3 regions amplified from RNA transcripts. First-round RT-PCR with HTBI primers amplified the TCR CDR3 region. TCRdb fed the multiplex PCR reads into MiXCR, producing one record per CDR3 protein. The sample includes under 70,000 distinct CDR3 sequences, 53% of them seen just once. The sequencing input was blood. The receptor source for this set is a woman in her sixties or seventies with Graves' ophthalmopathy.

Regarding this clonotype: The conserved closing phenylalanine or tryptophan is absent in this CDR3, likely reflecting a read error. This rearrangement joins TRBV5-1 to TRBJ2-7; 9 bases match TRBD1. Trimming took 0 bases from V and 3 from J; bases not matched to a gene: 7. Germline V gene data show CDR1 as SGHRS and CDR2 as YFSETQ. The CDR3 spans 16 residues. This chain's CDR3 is CASSLVGTGSFYEQYC. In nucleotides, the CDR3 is TGCGCCAGCAGCTTGGTTGGGACAGGGTCTTTCTACGAGCAGTACTGC.

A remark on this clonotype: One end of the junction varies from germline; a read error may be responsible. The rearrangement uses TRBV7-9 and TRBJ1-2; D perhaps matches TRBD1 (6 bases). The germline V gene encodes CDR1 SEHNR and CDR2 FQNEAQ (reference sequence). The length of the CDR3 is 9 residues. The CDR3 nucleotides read TGTGCCACTGCTGGGGGCTGCACCTTC. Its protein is CATAGGCTF.

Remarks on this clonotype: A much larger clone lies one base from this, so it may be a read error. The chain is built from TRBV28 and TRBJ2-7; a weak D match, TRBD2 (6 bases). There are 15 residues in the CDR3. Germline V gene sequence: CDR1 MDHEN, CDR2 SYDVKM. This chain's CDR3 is CASGLYPRGGYEQYF. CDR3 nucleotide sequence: TGTGCCAGCGGTTTATACCCACGGGGAGGCTACGAGCAGTACTTC.

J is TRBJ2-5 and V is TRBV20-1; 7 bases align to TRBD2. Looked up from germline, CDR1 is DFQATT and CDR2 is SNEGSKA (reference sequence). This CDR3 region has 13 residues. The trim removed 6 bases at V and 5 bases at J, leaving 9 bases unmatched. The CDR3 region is CSAPREGGETQYF. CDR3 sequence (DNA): TGCAGTGCCCCGAGGGAGGGTGGGGAGACCCAGTACTTC.

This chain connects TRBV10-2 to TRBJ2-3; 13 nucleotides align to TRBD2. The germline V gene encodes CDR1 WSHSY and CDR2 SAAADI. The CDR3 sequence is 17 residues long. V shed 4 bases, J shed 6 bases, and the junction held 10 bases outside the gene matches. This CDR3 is CASSGSGTSGTSDTQYF. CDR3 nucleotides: TGCGCCAGCAGTGGGTCCGGGACTAGCGGGACCTCGGATACGCAGTATTTT.

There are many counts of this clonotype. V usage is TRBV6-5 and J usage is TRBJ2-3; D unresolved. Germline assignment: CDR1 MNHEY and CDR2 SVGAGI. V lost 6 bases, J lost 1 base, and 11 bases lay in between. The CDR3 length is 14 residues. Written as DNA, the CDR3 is TGTGCCAGCAGATGGCGCGGAGGCACAGATACGCAGTATTTT. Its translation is CASRWRGGTDTQYF.

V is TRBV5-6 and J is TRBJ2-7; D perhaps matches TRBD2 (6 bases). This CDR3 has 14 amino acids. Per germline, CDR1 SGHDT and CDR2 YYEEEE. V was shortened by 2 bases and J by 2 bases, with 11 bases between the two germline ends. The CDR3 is CASSFYGGPYEQYF. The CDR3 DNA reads TGTGCCAGCAGCTTTTACGGGGGACCCTACGAGCAGTACTTC.

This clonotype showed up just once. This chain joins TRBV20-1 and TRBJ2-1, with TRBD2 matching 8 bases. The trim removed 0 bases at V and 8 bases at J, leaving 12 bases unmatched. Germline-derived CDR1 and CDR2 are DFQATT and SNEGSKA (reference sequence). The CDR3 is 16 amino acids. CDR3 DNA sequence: TGCAGTGCTAGAGATCCGAGGACTAGCCTCCTAGATGAGCAGTTCTTC. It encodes CSARDPRTSLLDEQFF.

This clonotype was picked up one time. Written as DNA, the CDR3 is TGTGCCAGCAGTACCGCCTTAACAGGGGTGGAAAAACTGTTTTTT. Protein sequence: CASSTALTGVEKLFF. The chain links TRBV12-3 or TRBV12-4 to TRBJ1-4, with TRBD1 matching 7 bases. The ends lost 5 bases at V and 8 bases at J; junction bases unmatched: 11. The CDR3 length is 15 residues.

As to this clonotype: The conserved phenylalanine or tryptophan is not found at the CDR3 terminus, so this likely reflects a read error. CDR3 nucleotide sequence: TGTGCCACCAGCAGTTCCGGGACTAGCTCCTACAATGAGCAGTTCAGA. It codes for CATSSSGTSSYNEQFR. The chain uses TRBV15 and TRBJ2-1; 8 bases align to TRBD2. Germline CDR1 and CDR2: LNHNV and YYDKDF (reference sequence). The CDR3 runs to 16 residues. The junction had 4 bases not matched to a gene; V was cut back by 3 bases and J by 0 bases.

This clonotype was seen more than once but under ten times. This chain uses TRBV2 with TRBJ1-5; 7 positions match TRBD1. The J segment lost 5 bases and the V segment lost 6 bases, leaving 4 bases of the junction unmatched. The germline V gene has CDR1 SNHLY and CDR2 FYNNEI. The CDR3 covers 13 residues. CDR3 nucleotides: TGTGCCAGCAGACAGGGGAGAGATCAGCCCCAGCATTTT. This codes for CASRQGRDQPQHF. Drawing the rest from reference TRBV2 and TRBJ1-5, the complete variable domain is EPEVTQTPSHQVTQMGQEVILRCVPISNHLYFYWYRQILGQKVEFLVSFYNNEISEKSEIFDDQFSVERPDGSNFTLKIRSTKLEDSAMYFCASRQGRDQPQHFGDGTRLSIL.

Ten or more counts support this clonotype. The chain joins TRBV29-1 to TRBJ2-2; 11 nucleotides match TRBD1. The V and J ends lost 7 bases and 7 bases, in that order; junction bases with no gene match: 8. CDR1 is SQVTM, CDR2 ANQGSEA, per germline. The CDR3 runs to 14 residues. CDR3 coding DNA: TGCAGCGCCGAACGGGACAGGGGGAACGGGGAGCTGTTTTTT. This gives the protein CSAERDRGNGELFF.

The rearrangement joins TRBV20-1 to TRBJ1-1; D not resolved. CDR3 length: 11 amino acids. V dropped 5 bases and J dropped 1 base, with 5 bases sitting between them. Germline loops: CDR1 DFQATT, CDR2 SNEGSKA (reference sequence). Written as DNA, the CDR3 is TGCAGTGCTTACAGGAACACTGAAGCTTTCTTT. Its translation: CSAYRNTEAFF.

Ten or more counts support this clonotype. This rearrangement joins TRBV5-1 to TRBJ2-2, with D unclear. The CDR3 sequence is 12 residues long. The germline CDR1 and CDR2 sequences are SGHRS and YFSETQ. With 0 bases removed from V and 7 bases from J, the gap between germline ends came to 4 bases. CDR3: CASSLAGGELFF. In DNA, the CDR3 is TGCGCCAGCAGCTTGGCGGGCGGGGAGCTGTTTTTT.

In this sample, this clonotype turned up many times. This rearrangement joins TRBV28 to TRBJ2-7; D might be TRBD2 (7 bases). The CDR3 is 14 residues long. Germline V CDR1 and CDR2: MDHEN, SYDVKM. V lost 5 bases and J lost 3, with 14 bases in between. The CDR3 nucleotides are TGTGCCAGCAGTCCCCACGGGGGGCGCTACGAGCAGTACTTC. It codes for CASSPHGGRYEQYF.

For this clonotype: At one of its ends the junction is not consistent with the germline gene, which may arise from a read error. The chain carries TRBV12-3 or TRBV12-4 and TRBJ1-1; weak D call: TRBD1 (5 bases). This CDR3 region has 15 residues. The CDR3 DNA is TGTGCCAGCAGTTCTAGGGGAAAAGTAAACACTGAGGCTTTCTTT. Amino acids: CASSSRGKVNTEAFF.

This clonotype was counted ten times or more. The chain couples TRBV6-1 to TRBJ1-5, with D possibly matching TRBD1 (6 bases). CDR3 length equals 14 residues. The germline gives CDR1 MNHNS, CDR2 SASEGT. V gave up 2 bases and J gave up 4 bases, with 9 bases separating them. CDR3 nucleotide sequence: TGTGCCAGCAGTGAAAGGACAGAGAATCAGCCCCAGCATTTT. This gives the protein CASSERTENQPQHF.

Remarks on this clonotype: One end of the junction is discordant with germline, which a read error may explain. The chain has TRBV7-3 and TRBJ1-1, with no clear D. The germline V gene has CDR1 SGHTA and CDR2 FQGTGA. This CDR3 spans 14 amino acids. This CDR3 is CAGSPGGEVTEALF. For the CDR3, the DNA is TGTGCCGGCAGCCCGGGAGGTGAGGTCACTGAAGCTCTCTTT.

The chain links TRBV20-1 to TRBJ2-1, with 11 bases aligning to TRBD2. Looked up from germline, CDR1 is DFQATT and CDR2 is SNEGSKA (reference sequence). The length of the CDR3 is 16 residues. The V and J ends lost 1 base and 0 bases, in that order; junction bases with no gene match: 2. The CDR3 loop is CSARASGGHSYNEQFF. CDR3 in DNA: TGCAGTGCTAGAGCTAGCGGGGGGCACTCCTACAATGAGCAGTTCTTC.

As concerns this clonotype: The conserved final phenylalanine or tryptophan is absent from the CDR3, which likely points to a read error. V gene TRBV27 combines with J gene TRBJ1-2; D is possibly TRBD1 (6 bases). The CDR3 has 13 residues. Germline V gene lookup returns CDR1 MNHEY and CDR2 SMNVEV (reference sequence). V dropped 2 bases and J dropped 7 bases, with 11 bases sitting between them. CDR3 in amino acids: CASSLRGPIGYTS. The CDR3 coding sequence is TGTGCCAGCAGTTTACGGGGGCCCATTGGCTACACCTCC.

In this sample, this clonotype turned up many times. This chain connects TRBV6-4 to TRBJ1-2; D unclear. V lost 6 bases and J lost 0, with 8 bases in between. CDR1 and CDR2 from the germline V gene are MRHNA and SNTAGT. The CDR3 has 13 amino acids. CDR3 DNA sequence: TGTGCCAGCAGAGCCGGGACTAACTATGGCTACACCTTC. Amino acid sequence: CASRAGTNYGYTF.

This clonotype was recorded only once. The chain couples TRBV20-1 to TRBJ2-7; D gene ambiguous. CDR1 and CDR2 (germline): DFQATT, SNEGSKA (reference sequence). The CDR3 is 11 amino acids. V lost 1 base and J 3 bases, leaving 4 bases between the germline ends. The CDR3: CSARGDYEQYF. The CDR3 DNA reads TGCAGTGCTAGAGGGGACTACGAGCAGTACTTC.

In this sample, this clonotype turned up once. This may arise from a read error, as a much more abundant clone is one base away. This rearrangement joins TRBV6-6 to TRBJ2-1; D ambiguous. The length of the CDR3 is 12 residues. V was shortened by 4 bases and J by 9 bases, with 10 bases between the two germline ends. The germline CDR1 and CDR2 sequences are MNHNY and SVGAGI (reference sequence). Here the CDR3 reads CASSCGWGEQFF. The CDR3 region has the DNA TGTGCCAGCAGTTGCGGCTGGGGTGAGCAGTTCTTC.

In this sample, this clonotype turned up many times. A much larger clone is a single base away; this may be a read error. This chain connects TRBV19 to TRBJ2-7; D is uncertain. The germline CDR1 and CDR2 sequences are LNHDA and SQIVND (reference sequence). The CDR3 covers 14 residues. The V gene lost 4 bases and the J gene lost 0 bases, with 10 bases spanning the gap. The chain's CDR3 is CASSTLASSYEQYF. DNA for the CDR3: TGTGCCAGTAGTACCTTGGCAAGCTCCTACGAGCAGTACTTC.

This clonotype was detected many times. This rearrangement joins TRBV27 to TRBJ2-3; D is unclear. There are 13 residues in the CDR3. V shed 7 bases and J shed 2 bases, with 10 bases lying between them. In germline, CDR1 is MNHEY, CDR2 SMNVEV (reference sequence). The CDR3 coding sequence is TGTGCCAGCAATGGGGAAAACACAGATACGCAGTATTTT. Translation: CASNGENTDTQYF.

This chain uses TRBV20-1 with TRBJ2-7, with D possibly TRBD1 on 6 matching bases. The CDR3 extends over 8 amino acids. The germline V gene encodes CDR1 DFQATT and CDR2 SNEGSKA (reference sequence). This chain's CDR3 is CSALSDRV. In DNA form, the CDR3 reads TGCAGTGCTCTATCTGACAGGGTC.

The CDR3 DNA sequence: TGTGCCAGCAGCTTAGATGGATTTCAGCCCCAGCATTTT. Amino acid sequence: CASSLDGFQPQHF. The V call is TRBV7-7, the J call TRBJ1-5; no clear D. CDR3 size: 13 residues. Trimming shortened V by 1 base and J by 6 bases, and 7 bases separated the two germline ends. The V gene's germline CDR1 is SSHAT and CDR2 FNYEAQ (reference sequence).

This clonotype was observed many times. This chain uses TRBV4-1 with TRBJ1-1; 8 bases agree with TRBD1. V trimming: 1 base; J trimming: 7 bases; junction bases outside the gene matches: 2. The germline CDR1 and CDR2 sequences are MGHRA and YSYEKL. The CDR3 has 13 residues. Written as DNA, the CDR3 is TGCGCCAGCAGCCAAGGACAGGGGAGTGAAGCTTTCTTT. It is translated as CASSQGQGSEAFF.